What follows is one T cell receptor (beta chain) and its context. TCRdb's table, derived via immunoSEQ multiplex PCR, lists solely in-frame clones and lacks some. This table holds over 95,000 clones, approximately 90% found once. This sample was taken from a study of blood T cell repertoires in COVID-19. This CDR3 has 13 residues. Germline values: CDR1 LGHNA, CDR2 YSLEER. Trimming left V 0 bases short and J 4 bases short, with 3 bases between. The rearrangement uses TRBV4-3 and TRBJ2-2; D gene unclear. The sample consisted of peripheral blood. This receptor was identified in a human donor with acute or convalescent COVID-19. The donor label of this sample is uncertain. The CDR3 loop is CASSQDLTGELFF. DNA of the CDR3: TGCGCCAGCAGCCAAGACCTCACCGGGGAGCTGTTTTTT.